This T cell receptor (beta chain) was documented in a study of CD8 T cells in ankylosing spondylitis. Overall study findings and caveats: In peripheral blood, disease-linked CD8+ clones occurred at relatively low frequencies. Characteristic of ankylosing spondylitis blood, it appeared, was a TCR beta motif comprising roughly 8 highly homologous variants.

J was trimmed by 8 bases and V by 1 base; bases with no gene match: 6. The germline V gene encodes CDR1 SGHRS and CDR2 YFSETQ. The CDR3 spans 15 residues. In regard to this clonotype: Its antigen is undetermined.

With molecular barcodes, quantitative 5'-RACE was used to make the TCR beta libraries. Each CDR3 protein is one row after TCRdb ran MiXCR on the 5' RACE reads. This table holds about 88,000 distinct CDR3 sequences, around 27% found once. This receptor was identified in a male donor with ankylosing spondylitis or in good health (not recorded which). V usage is TRBV5-1 and J usage is TRBJ2-1; TRBD2 agrees at 10 bases. The sample taken for sequencing was blood, either unsorted or a sorted T cell fraction (not recorded which). The CDR3 here is CASSLSASGSYEQFF. CDR3 DNA sequence: TGCGCCAGCAGCTTGTCGGCTAGCGGGAGCTATGAGCAGTTCTTC.